This TCR beta chain was obtained from a study of shared clonotypes between healthy human individuals. Overall study: CD8 memory received one plate per donor, CD8 naive two, CD4 memory three and CD4 naive three.

The CDR3 contains 15 residues. Per the germline V gene, CDR1 is SGDLS and CDR2 is YYNGEE. V lost 0 bases, J lost 2 bases, and 11 bases lay in between. Here immunoSEQ multiplex PCR was the method, and the copy in TCRdb shows in-frame clones only, minus some. In the table there are over a million clones, roughly 96% of which are singletons. The clonotype originates from a man aged 25-45 years in good health. The chain is built from TRBV9 and TRBJ2-5; D uncertain. Sequencing used naive CD4+ T cells sorted from blood. Sample subset: CD45RA+ positively selected. The chain's CDR3 is CASSVGASRQETQYF. DNA for the CDR3: TGTGCCAGCAGCGTAGGCGCTAGTCGGCAAGAGACCCAGTACTTC.